A selection of T cell receptor beta chains follows, all from one sample in a study of T-cell reconstitution after alpha-beta-depleted transplantation in children. Using its own MiXCR run on the PCR reads, TCRdb lists one record per CDR3 protein. In the table there are more than 550,000 distinct CDR3 sequences, over 9.5% of which are singletons. The sample here was PBMCs from the stem cell graft donor, taken from the stem cell graft. The receptor set was obtained from a human donor who donated a stem cell graft to a child with acute myeloid leukemia. CDR3s include the opening cysteine and the closing phenylalanine or tryptophan. The order of the fields is J gene, D gene, V gene, clone size, CDR3 DNA, CDR3 protein. A D gene is named only where the DNA matches it firmly. Expanded clones get a size class; other rows say once, few or many, or leave the size out.

>TRBJ1-1|.|TRBV4-3|.
TGCGCCAGCAGCCAAGGCGACTCAGGGTACACTGAAGCTTTCTTT
CASSQGDSGYTEAFF
>TRBJ2-4|TRBD2|TRBV20-1|.
TGCAGTGCCCTAATAGGGACTAGCGGGAGGCCAGCCAAAAACATTCAGTACTTC
CSALIGTSGRPAKNIQYF
>TRBJ1-4|.|TRBV9|few
TGTGCCAGCAGCTCGAACTGGGGTGAAAAACTGTTTTTT
CASSSNWGEKLFF
>TRBJ2-7|.|TRBV16|.
TGTGCCAGCAGCCAATCGAGCCCCTACGAGCAGTACTTC
CASSQSSPYEQYF
>TRBJ1-4|.|TRBV12-3/TRBV12-4|many
TGTGCCAGCAGTTCCAAGACAGTCCTTCTAAGCCGTGCAACTAATGAAAAACTGTTTTTT
CASSSKTVLLSRATNEKLFF
>TRBJ2-7|.|TRBV4-2|many
TGTGCCAGCAGCCAAGATAGAGGCGGAGAATACGAGCAGTACTTC
CASSQDRGGEYEQYF
>TRBJ2-5|TRBD2|TRBV7-2|few
TGTGCCAGCAGCATTAGCGGGAGTGGGTGGGAGACCCAGTACTTC
CASSISGSGWETQYF
>TRBJ1-2|.|TRBV9|many
TGTGCCAGCAGTCAGGGGATGGACTATGGCTACACCTTC
CASSQGMDYGYTF
>TRBJ2-7|.|TRBV4-3|many
TGCGCCAGCAGCCAAGATCTGACAGGTCGCGAGCAGTACTTC
CASSQDLTGREQYF
>TRBJ2-1|.|TRBV3-1|.
TGTGCCATCAGTGCACCAAGGGGGCTAGCGGTACTTTACAATGAGCAGTTCTTC
CAISAPRGLAVLYNEQFF
>TRBJ2-2|TRBD1|TRBV5-1|.
TGCGCCAGCAGCTCACCGGGACAGAAGAACACCGGGGAGCTGTTTTTT
CASSSPGQKNTGELFF
>TRBJ2-3|TRBD2|TRBV15|few
TGTGCCACCAGCAGAGACTTAGCGGGAGTTGTGACAGATACGCAGTATTTT
CATSRDLAGVVTDTQYF
>TRBJ2-1|TRBD2|TRBV20-1|few
TGCAGTGCTACCATTCCTACTAGCGGGAGATCGGCTAATGAGCAGTTCTTC
CSATIPTSGRSANEQFF
>TRBJ1-1|.|TRBV5-8|many
TGTGCCAGCACCAACCCGGTGAACACTGAAGCTTTCTTT
CASTNPVNTEAFF
>TRBJ2-3|.|TRBV20-1|few
TGCAGTGCTAGTCAACTAGTCGGGCCAGATACGCAGTATTTT
CSASQLVGPDTQYF
>TRBJ1-2|.|TRBV5-5|.
TGTGCCAGCAGCTTGGTTGCGGGCGGATCCACCGACTATGGCTACACCTTC
CASSLVAGGSTDYGYTF
>TRBJ2-1|TRBD2|TRBV20-1|many
TGCAGTGCTCCCCAATCGATAGCGGGAGTATACAATGAGCAGTTCTTC
CSAPQSIAGVYNEQFF
>TRBJ2-5|.|TRBV30|few
TGTGCCTGGAGTGTACGGACAGCGGGGCAAGAGACCCAGTACTTC
CAWSVRTAGQETQYF
>TRBJ2-1|.|TRBV12-3/TRBV12-4|.
TGTGCCAGCAGTTTTTCTCTAGGCGGTGGCTCCTACAATGAGCAGTTCTTC
CASSFSLGGGSYNEQFF
>TRBJ1-2|TRBD1|TRBV7-9|.
TGTGCCAGTGGACAGGGGTCGGGCTACACCTTC
CASGQGSGYTF
>TRBJ2-1|TRBD2|TRBV20-1|.
TGCAGTGCTAGAGATCGCCCTAGCGGGATTTCCTACAATGAGCAGTTCTTC
CSARDRPSGISYNEQFF
>TRBJ2-2|.|TRBV28|.
TGTGCCAGCAGTTTGTCGTTGAGGGAGGGGGAAACCGGGGAGCTGTTTTTT
CASSLSLREGETGELFF
>TRBJ2-7|TRBD1|TRBV6-1|.
TGTGCCAGCAGCCCGACAGGGGGGCCGTCCTACGAGCAGTACTTC
CASSPTGGPSYEQYF
>TRBJ2-7|TRBD2|TRBV11-1|.
TGTGCCAGCAGCTTATCGAGCGGGAGAGGGTTCAACTACGAGCAGTACTTC
CASSLSSGRGFNYEQYF
>TRBJ2-3|.|TRBV4-2|.
TGTGCCAGCAGCCAAGGGGGGTCAGGACGGACTAGCACAGATACGCAGTATTTT
CASSQGGSGRTSTDTQYF
>TRBJ2-3|TRBD1|TRBV20-1|few
TGCAGTGCTTCGGACAGGGGGTCCGTGGATACGCAGTATTTT
CSASDRGSVDTQYF
>TRBJ2-1|TRBD2|TRBV6-5|.
TGTGCCAGCCATGGACTAGTGTCCTACAATGAGCAGTTCTTC
CASHGLVSYNEQFF
>TRBJ2-1|.|TRBV11-1|.
TGTGCCAGCAGCTCGAGCTTTTTGGCAGGGGCATCTTACAATGAGCAGTTCTTC
CASSSSFLAGASYNEQFF
>TRBJ2-1|.|TRBV20-1|.
TGCAGTGCTCTCTCAGGCTCGTGGAATGAGCAGTTCTTC
CSALSGSWNEQFF
>TRBJ2-2|TRBD2|TRBV15|.
TGTGCCACCAGCAGAGGATCCAGCCCGCGGGAGTCGGGCGGGGAGCTGTTTTTT
CATSRGSSPRESGGELFF
>TRBJ1-1|.|TRBV20-1|.
TGCAGTGCGCCGGAGACCACTGAAGCTTTCTTT
CSAPETTEAFF
>TRBJ2-2|TRBD2|TRBV5-1|.
TGCGCCAGCAGCCTATTAAAGGCCAGCGGGGACACCGGGGAGCTGTTTTTT
CASSLLKASGDTGELFF
>TRBJ2-3|TRBD2|TRBV24-1|many
TGTGCCACCAGTGATTTGGGTCCAGCGGGAGGGCACACAGATACGCAGTATTTT
CATSDLGPAGGHTDTQYF
>TRBJ2-5|.|TRBV4-2|few
TGTGCCAGCAGCCAAGATTTAAGGGAAGTGACCCAGTACTTC
CASSQDLREVTQYF
>TRBJ2-1|.|TRBV4-2|few
TGTGCCAGCAGCCAAGAAGGGGGATTCGGCTCCTACAATGAGCAGTTCTTC
CASSQEGGFGSYNEQFF
>TRBJ2-3|.|TRBV7-8|.
TGTGCCAGCAGCTTAGCGCTGGGGGTAGAACAGTATTTT
CASSLALGVEQYF
>TRBJ2-1|.|TRBV5-1|.
TGCGCCAGCAGCATGGGAAGGGGGAGCAATGAGCAGTTCTTC
CASSMGRGSNEQFF
>TRBJ1-5|.|TRBV20-1|few
TGCAGTGCGATGCGGAGTCCCGGGGGTAATCAGCCCCAGCATTTT
CSAMRSPGGNQPQHF
>TRBJ2-1|.|TRBV7-8|many
TGTGCCAGCAGCTGGGGGCGGAGGGCGGGAGTATTATCTAATGAGCAGTTCTTC
CASSWGRRAGVLSNEQFF
>TRBJ1-1|.|TRBV5-4|few
TGTGCCAGCAGCTTCAAGAACGAGAGGCCACATAAAGCTTTCTTT
CASSFKNERPHKAFF
>TRBJ2-2|TRBD1|TRBV12-3/TRBV12-4|.
TGTGCCAGCATTATACAGGGGGCGTCCACCGGGGAGCTGTTTTTT
CASIIQGASTGELFF
>TRBJ1-5|TRBD1|TRBV28|.
TGTGCCAGCAGTGGACAGGGTAATTATCAGCCCCAGCATTTT
CASSGQGNYQPQHF
>TRBJ2-3|.|TRBV10-3|.
TGTGCCATCAGGCCCCAGACCCACACAGATACGCAGTATTTT
CAIRPQTHTDTQYF
>TRBJ2-3|.|TRBV4-3|.
TGCGCCAGCAGCCAAGATAGAGAGCGGGTCGCGCAGTATTTT
CASSQDRERVAQYF
>TRBJ2-3|.|TRBV12-3/TRBV12-4|few
TGTGCCAGCAGTTTCGAGGCCCCCACAGATACGCAGTATTTT
CASSFEAPTDTQYF
>TRBJ1-1|TRBD1|TRBV7-8|.
TGTGCCAGCAGCTCCCGACAGGGCCTCTACACTGAAGCTTTCTTT
CASSSRQGLYTEAFF
>TRBJ2-5|TRBD2|TRBV11-2|.
TGTGCCAGCAGCTCCTCGGGAGGGAGAAATCAAGAGACCCAGTACTTC
CASSSSGGRNQETQYF
>TRBJ2-5|.|TRBV6-5|.
TGTGCCAGCACCATAGGATGGACCCAGTACTTC
CASTIGWTQYF
>TRBJ2-3|.|TRBV29-1|few
TGCAGCGTTGAATTCATCGGGGATACGCAGTATTTT
CSVEFIGDTQYF